This T cell receptor beta chain was documented in a study of blood T cell repertoires in COVID-19. Study at large: There were acute and convalescent COVID-19 samples, and they came from the United States, Italy and Spain. PBMCs, B-cell-depleted T cells, or T cells were the source of the cDNA or gDNA that made up the material.

The CDR3 totals 13 residues. V lost 10 bases, J lost 4 bases, and 6 bases stayed unmatched. CDR1 is LNHDA, CDR2 SQIVND, per germline (reference sequence). Authors' processing steps: Estimates of nucleated cell counts were drawn from the amplification of reference gene primers. TCRdb's copy holds only in-frame clones and misses some; the assay was immunoSEQ multiplex PCR. V and J calls and clone size are copied from that table; D and trimming were computed from the DNA. The sample lists about 150,000 clones; 82% were seen once. The sequenced material came from peripheral blood. V gene TRBV19 combines with J gene TRBJ1-5; 8 positions match TRBD1. This TCR was recovered from a human donor with acute or convalescent COVID-19. The donor label of this sample is uncertain. CDR3: CATRDRWNQPQHF. The CDR3 DNA reads as TGTGCCACTAGGGACAGGTGGAATCAGCCCCAGCATTTT.